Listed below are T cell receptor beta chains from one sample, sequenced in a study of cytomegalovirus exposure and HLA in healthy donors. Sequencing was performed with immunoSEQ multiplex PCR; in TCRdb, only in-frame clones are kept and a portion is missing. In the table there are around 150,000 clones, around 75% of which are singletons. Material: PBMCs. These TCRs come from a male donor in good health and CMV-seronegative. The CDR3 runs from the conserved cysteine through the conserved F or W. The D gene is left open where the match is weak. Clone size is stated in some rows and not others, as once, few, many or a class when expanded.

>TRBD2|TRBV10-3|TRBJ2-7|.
CAIRGLAGVGRGEQYF
TGTGCCATCAGAGGACTAGCGGGAGTAGGACGGGGCGAGCAGTACTTC
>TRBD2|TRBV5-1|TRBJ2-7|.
CASSWGLAEPYEQYF
TGCGCCAGCAGCTGGGGACTAGCGGAGCCATACGAGCAGTACTTC
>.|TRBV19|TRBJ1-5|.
CASSIYFDSNQPQHF
TGTGCCAGTAGTATATACTTCGATAGCAATCAGCCCCAGCATTTT
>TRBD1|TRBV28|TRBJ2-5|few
CASSLGQPGPETQYF
TGTGCCAGCAGTCTGGGACAGCCAGGGCCGGAGACCCAGTACTTC
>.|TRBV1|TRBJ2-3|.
CTSSPVTGGPDTQYF
TGCACCAGCAGCCCTGTAACGGGGGGCCCAGATACGCAGTATTTT
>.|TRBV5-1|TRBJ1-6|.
CASSLSGNPNNSPLHF
TGCGCCAGCAGCTTGAGCGGCAACCCTAATAATTCACCCCTCCACTTT
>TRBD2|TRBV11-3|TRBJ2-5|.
CASSLTSGGTETQYF
TGTGCCAGCAGCTTAACTAGCGGGGGTACAGAGACCCAGTACTTC
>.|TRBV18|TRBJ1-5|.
CASSPGDGNQPQHF
TGTGCCAGCTCACCGGGCGATGGCAATCAGCCCCAGCATTTT
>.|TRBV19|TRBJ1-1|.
CASSSGRMRGVNTEAFF
TGTGCCAGTAGTTCAGGGAGAATGCGGGGGGTGAACACTGAAGCTTTCTTT
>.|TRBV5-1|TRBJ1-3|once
CASSSTLQPDTIYF
TGCGCCAGCAGCTCGACTCTGCAACCGGACACCATATATTTT
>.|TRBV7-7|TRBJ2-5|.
CASASRVSGKETQYF
TGTGCCAGCGCTTCCCGGGTTAGCGGAAAAGAGACCCAGTACTTC
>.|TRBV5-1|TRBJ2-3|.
CASSSGLQNTDTQYF
TGCGCCAGCAGCTCGGGACTGCAAAACACAGATACGCAGTATTTT
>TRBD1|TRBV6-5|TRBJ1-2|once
CASSYRTGAAGYTF
TGTGCCAGCAGTTACCGTACAGGGGCCGCCGGCTACACCTTC
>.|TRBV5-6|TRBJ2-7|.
CASSLYHVVYEQYF
TGTGCCAGCAGCCTCTACCACGTGGTTTACGAGCAGTACTTC
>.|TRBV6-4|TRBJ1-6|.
CASSVGVFNSPLHF
TGTGCCAGCAGTGTCGGAGTTTTTAATTCACCCCTCCACTTT
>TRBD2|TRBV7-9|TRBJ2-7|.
CASSLSGGPYEQYF
TGTGCCAGCAGCCTTAGCGGGGGCCCCTACGAGCAGTACTTC
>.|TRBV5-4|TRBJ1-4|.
CASSSAGSGEKLFF
TGTGCCAGCAGCTCGGCAGGTAGCGGTGAAAAACTGTTTTTT
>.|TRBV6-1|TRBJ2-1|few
CASKGEGREYEQFF
TGTGCCAGCAAGGGGGAGGGGAGGGAGTATGAGCAGTTCTTC
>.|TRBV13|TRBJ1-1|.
CASSLGGPEAFF
TGTGCCAGCAGCTTAGGGGGGCCTGAAGCTTTCTTT
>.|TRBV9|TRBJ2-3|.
CASSVDSDNTDTQYF
TGTGCCAGCAGCGTAGATAGCGATAATACAGATACGCAGTATTTT